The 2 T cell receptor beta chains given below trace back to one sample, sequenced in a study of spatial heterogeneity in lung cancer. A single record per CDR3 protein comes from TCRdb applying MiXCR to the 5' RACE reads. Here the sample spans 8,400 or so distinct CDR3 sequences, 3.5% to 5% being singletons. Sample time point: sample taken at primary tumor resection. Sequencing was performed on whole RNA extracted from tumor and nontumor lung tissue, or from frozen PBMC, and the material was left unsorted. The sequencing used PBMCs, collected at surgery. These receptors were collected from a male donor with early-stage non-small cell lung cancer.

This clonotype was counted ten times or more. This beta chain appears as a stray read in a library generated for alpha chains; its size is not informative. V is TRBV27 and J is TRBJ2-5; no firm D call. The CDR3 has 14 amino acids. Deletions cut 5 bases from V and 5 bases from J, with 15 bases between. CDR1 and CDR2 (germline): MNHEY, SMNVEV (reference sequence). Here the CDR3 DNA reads TGTGCCAGCAGTACTCAGACAAGTGGTGAGACCCAGTACTTC. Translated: CASSTQTSGETQYF.

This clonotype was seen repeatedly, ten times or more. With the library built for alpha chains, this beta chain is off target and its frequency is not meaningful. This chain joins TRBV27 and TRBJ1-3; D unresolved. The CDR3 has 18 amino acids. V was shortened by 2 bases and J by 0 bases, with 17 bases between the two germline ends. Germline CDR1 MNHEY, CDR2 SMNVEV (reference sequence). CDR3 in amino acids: CASSLRVPGSSSGNTIYF. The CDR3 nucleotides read TGTGCCAGCAGTTTAAGAGTCCCGGGGAGCAGCTCTGGAAACACCATATATTTT.